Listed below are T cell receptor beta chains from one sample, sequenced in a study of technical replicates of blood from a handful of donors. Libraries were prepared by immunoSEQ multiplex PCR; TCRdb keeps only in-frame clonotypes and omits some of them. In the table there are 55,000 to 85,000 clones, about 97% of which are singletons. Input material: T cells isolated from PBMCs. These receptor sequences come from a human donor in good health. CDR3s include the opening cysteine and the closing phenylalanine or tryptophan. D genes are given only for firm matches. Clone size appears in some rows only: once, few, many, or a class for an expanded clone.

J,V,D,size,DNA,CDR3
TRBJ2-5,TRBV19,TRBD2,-,TGTGCCAGCGGGGGACTAGGGACCCAGTACTTC,CASGGLGTQYF
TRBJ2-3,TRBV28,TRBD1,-,TGTGCCAGCGGACAGGCGCTCCCTCCCACGCAGTATTTT,CASGQALPPTQYF
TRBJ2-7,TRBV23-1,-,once,TGCGCCAACCCACCCGGACAGTACCACGAGCAGTACTTC,CANPPGQYHEQYF
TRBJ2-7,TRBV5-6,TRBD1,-,TGTGCCAGCAGTTTTGACAGGGGGAACGAGCAGTACTTC,CASSFDRGNEQYF
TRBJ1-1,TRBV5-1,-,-,TGCGCCAGCAGCCCCAGGGGACAGAACACTGAAGCTTTCTTT,CASSPRGQNTEAFF
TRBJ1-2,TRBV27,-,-,TGTGCCAGCGTCCCAATGTCAGGGGATAATAGGGGCTACACCTTC,CASVPMSGDNRGYTF
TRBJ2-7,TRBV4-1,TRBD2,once,TGCGCCAGCAGCCAAGAGGGGACTAGCGGGAGGGCCAATAAGTACGAGCAGTACTTC,CASSQEGTSGRANKYEQYF
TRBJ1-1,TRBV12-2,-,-,TGTGCAAGTCGCTTAGTGCAGGGATTTATGTTTAATGGAGCTTTCTTT,CASRLVQGFMFNGAFF
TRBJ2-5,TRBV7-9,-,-,TGTGCCAGCAGCCGTGTCCTAGCGAACCAAGAGACCCAGTACTTC,CASSRVLANQETQYF
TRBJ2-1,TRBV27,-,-,TGTGCCAGCACTTCGGGATACAATGAGCAGTTCTTC,CASTSGYNEQFF
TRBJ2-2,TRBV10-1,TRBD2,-,TGCGCCAGCAGTTTAGCGGGAGACACCGGGGAGCTGTTTTTT,CASSLAGDTGELFF
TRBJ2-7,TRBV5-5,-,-,TGTGCCAGCAGCTTGGCACAGCTTACCTACGAGCAGTACTTC,CASSLAQLTYEQYF
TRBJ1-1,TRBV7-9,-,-,TGTGCCAGCAGCTCTTTAGCACACAGGGTCTGGGCTGAAGCTTTCTTT,CASSSLAHRVWAEAFF
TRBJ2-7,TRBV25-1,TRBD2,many,TGTGCCAGCGGACTAGCGGGAAACTACGAGCAGTACTTC,CASGLAGNYEQYF
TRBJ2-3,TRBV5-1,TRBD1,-,TGCGCCAGCAGCTTACAGGGGATTCTTGGCACAGATACGCAGTATTTT,CASSLQGILGTDTQYF
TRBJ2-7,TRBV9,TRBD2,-,TGTGCCAGCAGCGTAGCTGGACTAGCGCACTACGAGCAGTACTTC,CASSVAGLAHYEQYF
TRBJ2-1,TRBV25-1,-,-,TGTGCCAGCAGTCAAGGCGGGGTTGAGCAGTTCTTC,CASSQGGVEQFF
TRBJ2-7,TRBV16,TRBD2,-,TGTGCCAGCAGCCAACGGACTAGCGGGGGAGGGACCTACGAGCAGTACTTC,CASSQRTSGGGTYEQYF
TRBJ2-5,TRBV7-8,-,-,TGTGCCAGCAGCCCCCTCCCAGACCAGTACTTC,CASSPLPDQYF
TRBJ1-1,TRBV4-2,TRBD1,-,TGTGCCAGCAGCCAAGATCCGACAGGGGGGATCTACACTGAAGCTTTCTTT,CASSQDPTGGIYTEAFF
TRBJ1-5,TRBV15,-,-,TGTGCCACCAGCAGCGGGGGCAATCAGCCCCAGCATTTT,CATSSGGNQPQHF
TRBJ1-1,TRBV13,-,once,TGTGCCAGCACCCTGACCGGAGGAAACACTGAAGCTTTCTTT,CASTLTGGNTEAFF
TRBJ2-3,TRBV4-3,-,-,TGCGCCAGCAGCCAAGAATGGAGGGCGTCAGATACGCAGTATTTT,CASSQEWRASDTQYF
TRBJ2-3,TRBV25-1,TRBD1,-,TGTGCCAGCAGTGAATACGGGGACAGACACACAGATACGCAGTATTTT,CASSEYGDRHTDTQYF
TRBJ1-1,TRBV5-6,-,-,TGTGCCAGCAGCTTCGCAGGGTATGGCACTGAAGCTTTCTTT,CASSFAGYGTEAFF
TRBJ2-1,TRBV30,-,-,TGTGCCTGGGACTTCTCCTACAATGAGCAGTTCTTC,CAWDFSYNEQFF
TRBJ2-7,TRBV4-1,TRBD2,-,TGCGCCAGCAGCCCCGGGACTAGCGGGAGGGACTACGAGCAGTACTTC,CASSPGTSGRDYEQYF
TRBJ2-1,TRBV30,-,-,TGTGCCTGGAGTGCGAACAGGTACAATGAGCAGTTCTTC,CAWSANRYNEQFF
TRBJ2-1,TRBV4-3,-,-,TGCGCCAGCAGCCAAAGAGGGGGGGGGTCCTACAATGAGCAGTTCTTC,CASSQRGGGSYNEQFF
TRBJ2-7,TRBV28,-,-,TGTGCCAGCAGTGGGGCAGGGCCGTCCTTTTTTTACGAGCAGTACTTC,CASSGAGPSFFYEQYF
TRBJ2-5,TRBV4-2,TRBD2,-,TGTGCCAGCAGCGATACACTAGCGCCCGAGACCCAGTACTTC,CASSDTLAPETQYF
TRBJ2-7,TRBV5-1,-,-,TGCGCCAGCAGCTTGGTTCGGGGATTCTCCTACGAGCAGTACTTC,CASSLVRGFSYEQYF
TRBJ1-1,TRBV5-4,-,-,TGTGCCAGCAGCTTGGACTTGAACACTGAAGCTTTCTTT,CASSLDLNTEAFF
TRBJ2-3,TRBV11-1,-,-,TGTGCCAGCAGCTCCACATCGGGATCTACGCAGTATTTT,CASSSTSGSTQYF